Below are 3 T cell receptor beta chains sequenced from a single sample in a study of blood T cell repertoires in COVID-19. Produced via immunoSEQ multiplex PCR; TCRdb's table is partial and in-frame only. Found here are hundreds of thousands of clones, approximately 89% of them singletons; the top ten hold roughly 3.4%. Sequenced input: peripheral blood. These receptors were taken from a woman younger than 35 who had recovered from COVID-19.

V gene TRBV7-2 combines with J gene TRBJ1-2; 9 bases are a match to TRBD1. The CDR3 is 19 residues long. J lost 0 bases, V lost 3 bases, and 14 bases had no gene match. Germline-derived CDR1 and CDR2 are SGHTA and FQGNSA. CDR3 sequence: CASSFTEEQGASANYGYTF. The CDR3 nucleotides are TGTGCCAGCAGCTTTACGGAGGAACAGGGGGCCTCAGCTAACTATGGCTACACCTTC.

The CDR3 nucleotides read TGTGCCAGCAGCTTAGTCGGTAGTACTGGAAACACCATATATTTT. Residues: CASSLVGSTGNTIYF. J is TRBJ1-3 and V is TRBV7-9; D not resolved. CDR3 length equals 15 residues. Germline CDR1 reads SEHNR; CDR2 reads FQNEAQ (reference sequence). Trimming took 1 base from V and 2 from J, leaving 9 bases between them.

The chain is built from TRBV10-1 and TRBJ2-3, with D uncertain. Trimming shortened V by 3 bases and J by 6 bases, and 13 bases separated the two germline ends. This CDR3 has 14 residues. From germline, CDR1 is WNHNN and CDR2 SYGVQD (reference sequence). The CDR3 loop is CASSEPTRSDTQYF. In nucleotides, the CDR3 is TGCGCCAGCAGTGAACCCACCCGGTCGGATACGCAGTATTTT.